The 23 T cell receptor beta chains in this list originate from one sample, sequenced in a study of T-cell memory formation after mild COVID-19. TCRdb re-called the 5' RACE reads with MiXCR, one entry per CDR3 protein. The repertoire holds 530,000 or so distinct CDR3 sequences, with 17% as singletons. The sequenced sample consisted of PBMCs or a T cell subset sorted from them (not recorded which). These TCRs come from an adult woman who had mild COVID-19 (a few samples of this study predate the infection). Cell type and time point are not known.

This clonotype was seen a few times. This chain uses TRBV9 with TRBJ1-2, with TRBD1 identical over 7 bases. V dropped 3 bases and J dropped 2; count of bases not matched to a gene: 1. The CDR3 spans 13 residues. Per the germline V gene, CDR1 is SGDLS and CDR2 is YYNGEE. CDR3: CASSGGQNYGYTF. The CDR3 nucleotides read TGTGCCAGCAGCGGGGGACAGAACTATGGCTACACCTTC.

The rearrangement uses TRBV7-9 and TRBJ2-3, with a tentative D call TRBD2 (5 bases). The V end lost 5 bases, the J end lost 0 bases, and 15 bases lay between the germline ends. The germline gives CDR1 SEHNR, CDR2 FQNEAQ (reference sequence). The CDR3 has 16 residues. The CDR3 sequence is CASSNGGQRSTDTQYF. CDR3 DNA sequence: TGTGCCAGCAGCAACGGCGGGCAAAGAAGCACAGATACGCAGTATTTT.

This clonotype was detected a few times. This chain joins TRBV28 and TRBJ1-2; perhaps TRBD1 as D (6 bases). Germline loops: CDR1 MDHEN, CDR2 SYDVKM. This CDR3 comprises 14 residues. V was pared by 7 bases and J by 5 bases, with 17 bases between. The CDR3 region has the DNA TGTGCCAGCAAAGAGACAGGAATTTTGTATGGCTACACCTTC. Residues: CASKETGILYGYTF.

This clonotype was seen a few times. The DNA of the CDR3 is TGCAGTGCTAGAGATCCCGGACTAGCTGCGCCCGGCGAGCAGTACTTC. Amino acids: CSARDPGLAAPGEQYF. This chain joins TRBV20-1 and TRBJ2-7, with 8 bases aligning to TRBD2. V lost 0 bases, J lost 6 bases, and 13 bases stayed unmatched. Germline assignment: CDR1 DFQATT and CDR2 SNEGSKA (reference sequence). The CDR3 runs 16 residues.

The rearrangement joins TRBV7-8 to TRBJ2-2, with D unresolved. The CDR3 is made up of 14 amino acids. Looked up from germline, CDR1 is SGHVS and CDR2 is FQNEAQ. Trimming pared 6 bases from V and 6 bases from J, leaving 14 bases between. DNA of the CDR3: TGTGCCAGCAGAGAATTCGAAGCATCCGGGGAGCTGTTTTTT. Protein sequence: CASREFEASGELFF.

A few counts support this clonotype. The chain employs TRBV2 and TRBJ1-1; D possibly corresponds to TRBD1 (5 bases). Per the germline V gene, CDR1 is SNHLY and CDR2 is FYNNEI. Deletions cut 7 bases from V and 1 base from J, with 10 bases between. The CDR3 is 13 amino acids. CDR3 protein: CASTPTANTEAFF. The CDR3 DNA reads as TGTGCCAGCACGCCGACAGCGAACACTGAAGCTTTCTTT.

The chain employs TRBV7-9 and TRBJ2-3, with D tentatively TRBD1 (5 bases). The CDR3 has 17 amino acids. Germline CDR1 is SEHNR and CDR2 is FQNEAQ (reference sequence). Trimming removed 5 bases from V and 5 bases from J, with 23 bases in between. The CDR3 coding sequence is TGTGCCAGCAGCGGTCCCCAGCTGGCAGGGTTTCGAGATACGCAGTATTTT. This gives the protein CASSGPQLAGFRDTQYF.

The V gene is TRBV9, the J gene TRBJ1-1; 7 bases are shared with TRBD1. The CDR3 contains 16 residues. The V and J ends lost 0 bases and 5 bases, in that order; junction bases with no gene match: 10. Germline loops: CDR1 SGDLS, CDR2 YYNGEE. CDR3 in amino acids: CASSVDSAGGRTEAFF. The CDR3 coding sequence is TGTGCCAGCAGCGTAGACTCGGCAGGGGGGCGGACTGAAGCTTTCTTT. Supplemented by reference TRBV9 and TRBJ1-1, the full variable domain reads DSGVTQTPKHLITATGQRVTLRCSPRSGDLSVYWYQQSLDQGLQFLIQYYNGEERAKGNILERFSAQQFPDLHSELNLSSLELGDSALYFCASSVDSAGGRTEAFFGQGTRLTVV.

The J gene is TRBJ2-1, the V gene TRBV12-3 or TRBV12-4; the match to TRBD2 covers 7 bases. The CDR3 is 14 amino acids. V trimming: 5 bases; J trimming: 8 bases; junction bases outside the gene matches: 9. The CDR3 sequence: CASSTRDYHDEQFF. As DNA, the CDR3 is TGTGCCAGCAGTACTCGGGACTACCACGATGAGCAGTTCTTC.

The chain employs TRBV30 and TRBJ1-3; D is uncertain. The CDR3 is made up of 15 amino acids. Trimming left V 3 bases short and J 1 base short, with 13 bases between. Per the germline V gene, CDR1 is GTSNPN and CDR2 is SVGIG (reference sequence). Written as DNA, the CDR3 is TGTGCCTGGAGATATCCTTCAGGATCTGGAAACACCATATATTTT. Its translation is CAWRYPSGSGNTIYF.

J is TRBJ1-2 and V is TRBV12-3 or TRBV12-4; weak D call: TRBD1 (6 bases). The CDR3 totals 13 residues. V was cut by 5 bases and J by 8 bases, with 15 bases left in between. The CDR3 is CASSPGQFIGYTF. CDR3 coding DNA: TGTGCCAGCAGTCCCGGACAGTTTATCGGCTACACCTTC.

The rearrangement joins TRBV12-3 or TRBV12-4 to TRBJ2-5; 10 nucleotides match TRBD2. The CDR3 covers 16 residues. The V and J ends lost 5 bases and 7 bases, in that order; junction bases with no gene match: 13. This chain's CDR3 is CASSPRLAGVDVTQYF. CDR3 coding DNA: TGTGCCAGCAGTCCCCGACTAGCGGGCGTTGATGTGACCCAGTACTTC.

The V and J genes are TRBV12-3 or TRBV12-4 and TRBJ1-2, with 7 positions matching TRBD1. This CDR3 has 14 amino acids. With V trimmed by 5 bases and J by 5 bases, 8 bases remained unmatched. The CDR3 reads CASSATGRMYGYTF. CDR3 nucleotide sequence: TGTGCCAGCAGTGCGACAGGGAGAATGTATGGCTACACCTTC.

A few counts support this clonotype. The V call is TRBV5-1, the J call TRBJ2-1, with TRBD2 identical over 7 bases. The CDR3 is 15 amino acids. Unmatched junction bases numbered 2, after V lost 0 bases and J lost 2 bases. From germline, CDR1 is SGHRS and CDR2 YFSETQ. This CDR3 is CASSLGLATYNEQFF. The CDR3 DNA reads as TGCGCCAGCAGCTTGGGACTAGCTACCTACAATGAGCAGTTCTTC.

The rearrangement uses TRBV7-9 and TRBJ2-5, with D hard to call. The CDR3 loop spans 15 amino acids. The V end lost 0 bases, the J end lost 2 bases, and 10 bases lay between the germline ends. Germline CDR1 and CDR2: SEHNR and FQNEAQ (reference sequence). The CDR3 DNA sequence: TGTGCCAGCAGCTTAGCTATTGCAGCGCAAGAGACCCAGTACTTC. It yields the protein CASSLAIAAQETQYF.

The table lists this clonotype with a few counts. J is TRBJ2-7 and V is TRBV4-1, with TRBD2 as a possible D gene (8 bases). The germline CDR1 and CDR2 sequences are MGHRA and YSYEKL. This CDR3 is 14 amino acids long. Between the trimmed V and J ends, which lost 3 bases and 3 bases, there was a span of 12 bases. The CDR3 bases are TGCGCCAGCAGCCATAGCGGGACAGTCTACGAGCAGTACTTC. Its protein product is CASSHSGTVYEQYF.

CDR3 DNA: TGTGCCATCAACGGACAGGCTACTTTCACCGGGGAGCTGTTTTTT. It yields the protein CAINGQATFTGELFF. This chain uses TRBV10-3 with TRBJ2-2, with 7 bases fitting TRBD1. This CDR3 region has 15 residues. Unmatched junction bases numbered 9, after V lost 7 bases and J lost 4 bases. From germline, CDR1 is ENHRY and CDR2 SYGVKD.

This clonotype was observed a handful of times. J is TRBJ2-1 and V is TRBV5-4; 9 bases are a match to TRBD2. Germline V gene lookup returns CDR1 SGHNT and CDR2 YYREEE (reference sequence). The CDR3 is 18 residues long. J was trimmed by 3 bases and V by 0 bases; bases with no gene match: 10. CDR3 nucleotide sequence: TGTGCCAGCAGCTTGGCCTTAGCGGGAGTGCCTAGCTACAATGAGCAGTTCTTC. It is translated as CASSLALAGVPSYNEQFF. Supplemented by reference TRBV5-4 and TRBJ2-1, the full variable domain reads ETGVTQSPTHLIKTRGQQVTLRCSSQSGHNTVSWYQQALGQGPQFIFQYYREEENGRGNFPPRFSGLQFPNYSSELNVNALELDDSALYLCASSLALAGVPSYNEQFFGPGTRLTVL.

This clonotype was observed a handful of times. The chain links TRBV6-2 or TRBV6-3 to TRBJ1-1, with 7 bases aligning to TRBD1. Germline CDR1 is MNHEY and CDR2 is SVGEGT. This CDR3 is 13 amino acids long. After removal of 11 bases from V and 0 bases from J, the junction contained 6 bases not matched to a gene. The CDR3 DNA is TGTGCCTCTGAGACAGGGATGAACACTGAAGCTTTCTTT. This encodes CASETGMNTEAFF.

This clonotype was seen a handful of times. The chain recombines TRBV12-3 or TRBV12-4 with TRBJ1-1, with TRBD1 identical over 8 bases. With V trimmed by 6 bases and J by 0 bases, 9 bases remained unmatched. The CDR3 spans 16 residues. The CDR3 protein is CASSYGTGLMNTEAFF. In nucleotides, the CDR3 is TGTGCCAGCAGCTATGGGACAGGACTCATGAACACTGAAGCTTTCTTT.

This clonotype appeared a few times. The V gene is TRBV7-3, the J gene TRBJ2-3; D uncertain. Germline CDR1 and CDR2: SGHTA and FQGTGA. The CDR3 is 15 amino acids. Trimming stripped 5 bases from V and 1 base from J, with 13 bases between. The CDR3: CASSELVVRTDTQYF. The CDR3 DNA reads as TGTGCCAGCAGCGAGCTAGTTGTACGCACAGATACGCAGTATTTT.

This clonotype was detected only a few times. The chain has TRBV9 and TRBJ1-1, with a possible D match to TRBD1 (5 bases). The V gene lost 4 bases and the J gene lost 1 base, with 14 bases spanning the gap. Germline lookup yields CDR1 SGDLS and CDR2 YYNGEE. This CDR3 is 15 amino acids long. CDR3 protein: CASSPGSGANTEAFF. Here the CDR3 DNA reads TGTGCCAGCAGCCCCGGGTCTGGGGCGAACACTGAAGCTTTCTTT.

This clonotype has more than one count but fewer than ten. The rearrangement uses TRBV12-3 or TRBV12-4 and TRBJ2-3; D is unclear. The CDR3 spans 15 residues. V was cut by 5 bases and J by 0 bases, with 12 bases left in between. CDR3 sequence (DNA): TGTGCCAGCAGTGGACCGGCACTAAGCACAGATACGCAGTATTTT. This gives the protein CASSGPALSTDTQYF.